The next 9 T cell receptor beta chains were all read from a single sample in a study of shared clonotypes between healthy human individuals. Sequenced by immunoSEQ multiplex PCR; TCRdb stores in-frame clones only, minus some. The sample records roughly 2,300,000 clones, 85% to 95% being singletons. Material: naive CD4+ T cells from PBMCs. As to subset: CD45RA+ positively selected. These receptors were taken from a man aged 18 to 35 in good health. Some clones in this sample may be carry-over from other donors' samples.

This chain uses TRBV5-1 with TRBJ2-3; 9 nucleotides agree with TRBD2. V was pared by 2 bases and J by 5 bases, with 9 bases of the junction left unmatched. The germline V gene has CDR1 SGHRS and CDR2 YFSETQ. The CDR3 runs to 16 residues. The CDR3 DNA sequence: TGCGCCAGCAGCTTCAGAGGGGCGGGAGGGGTAGATACGCAGTATTTT. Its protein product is CASSFRGAGGVDTQYF. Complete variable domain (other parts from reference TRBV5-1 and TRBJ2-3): KAGVTQTPRYLIKTRGQQVTLSCSPISGHRSVSWYQQTPGQGLQFLFEYFSETQRNKGNFPGRFSGRQFSNSRSEMNVSTLELGDSALYLCASSFRGAGGVDTQYFGPGTRLTVL.

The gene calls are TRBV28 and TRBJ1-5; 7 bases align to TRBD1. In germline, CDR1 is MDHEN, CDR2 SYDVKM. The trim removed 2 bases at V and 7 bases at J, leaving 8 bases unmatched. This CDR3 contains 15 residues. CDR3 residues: CASSLGSGGAQPQHF. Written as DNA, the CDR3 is TGTGCCAGCAGTTTAGGTTCAGGGGGTGCGCAGCCCCAGCATTTT.

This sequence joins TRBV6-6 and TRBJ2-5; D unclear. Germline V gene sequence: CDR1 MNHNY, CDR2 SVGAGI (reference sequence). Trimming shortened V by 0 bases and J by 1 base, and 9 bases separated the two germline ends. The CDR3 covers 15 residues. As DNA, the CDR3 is TGTGCCAGCAGTTACTCGGGCCTACCCCAAGAGACCCAGTACTTC. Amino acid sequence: CASSYSGLPQETQYF.

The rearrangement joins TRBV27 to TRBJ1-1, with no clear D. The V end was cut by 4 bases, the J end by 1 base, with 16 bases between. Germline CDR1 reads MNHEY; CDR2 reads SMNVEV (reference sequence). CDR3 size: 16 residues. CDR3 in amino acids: CASSWMAPPSNTEAFF. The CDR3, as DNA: TGTGCCAGCAGTTGGATGGCGCCGCCCTCGAACACTGAAGCTTTCTTT.

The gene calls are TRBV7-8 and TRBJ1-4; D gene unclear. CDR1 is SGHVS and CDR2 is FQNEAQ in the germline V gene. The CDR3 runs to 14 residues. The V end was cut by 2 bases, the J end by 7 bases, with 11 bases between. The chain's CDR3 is CASSLSWSTEKLFF. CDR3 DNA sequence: TGTGCCAGCAGCTTATCCTGGTCTACTGAAAAACTGTTTTTT.

CDR3 loop: CASSRDRVNTGELFF. CDR3 in DNA: TGTGCCAGCAGTCGGGACAGGGTGAACACCGGGGAGCTGTTTTTT. The rearrangement links TRBV6-5 to TRBJ2-2; 9 nucleotides line up with TRBD1. In germline, CDR1 is MNHEY, CDR2 SVGAGI. The junction had 2 bases not matched to a gene; V was cut back by 5 bases and J by 1 base. The CDR3 consists of 15 residues.

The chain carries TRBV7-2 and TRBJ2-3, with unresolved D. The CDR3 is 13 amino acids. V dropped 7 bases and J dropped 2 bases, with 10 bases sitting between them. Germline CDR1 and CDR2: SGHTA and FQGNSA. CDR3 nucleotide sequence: TGTGCCAGCACCCTGCTCCACACAGATACGCAGTATTTT. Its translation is CASTLLHTDTQYF.

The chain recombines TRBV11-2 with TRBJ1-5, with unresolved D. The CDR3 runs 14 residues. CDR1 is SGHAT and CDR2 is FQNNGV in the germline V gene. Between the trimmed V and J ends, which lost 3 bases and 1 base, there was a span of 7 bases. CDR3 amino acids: CASSLTRSNQPQHF. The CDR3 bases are TGTGCCAGCAGCTTGACACGGAGCAATCAGCCCCAGCATTTT.

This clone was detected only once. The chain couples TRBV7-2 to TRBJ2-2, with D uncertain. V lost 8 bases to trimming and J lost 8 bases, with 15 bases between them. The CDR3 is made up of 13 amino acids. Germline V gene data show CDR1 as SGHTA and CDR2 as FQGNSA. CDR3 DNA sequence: TGTGCCAGCGCCCGGGTAGGGCCGGGGGAGCTGTTTTTT. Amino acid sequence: CASARVGPGELFF.